This TCR beta chain was obtained from a study of identical twins. General study findings and limits: Insertions ran lower in abundant cord blood beta clonotypes, though not in memory repertoires. Zero-insertion findings could be partly confounded by invariant cells (MAIT and iNKT cells). Out-of-frame alpha sequences common to twins exhibited an excess of low generation probability.

TCRdb reprocessed the 5' RACE reads via MiXCR and lists one record per CDR3 protein. The table records 450,000 to 650,000 distinct CDR3 sequences, about 15% of them present only once. V shed 5 bases, J shed 7 bases, and the junction held 3 bases outside the gene matches. CDR3 size: 13 residues. This clonotype was seen a few times. As yet, its antigen is unknown. This sample also belongs to another study, concerning yellow fever vaccine responses in identical twins.

This receptor was identified in a woman between 18 and 30 years old in good health. Sequencing was carried out using CD4+ T cells sorted from blood. V is TRBV12-3 or TRBV12-4 and J is TRBJ2-1, with TRBD2 identical over 9 bases. The CDR3 bases are TGTGCCAGCAGTACCGGACTAGCGAATGAGCAGTTCTTC. Residues: CASSTGLANEQFF.